This T cell receptor beta chain was recovered during a study of T cells after yellow fever vaccination. This clonotype was seen only a few times. Looked up from germline, CDR1 is LGHNA and CDR2 is YNFKEQ. The CDR3 runs 16 residues. The J segment lost 4 bases and the V segment lost 0 bases, leaving 6 bases of the junction unmatched. UMIs were added to TCR cDNA along with a universal primer site when it was made by 5'RACE template switching. TCRdb ran MiXCR on the 5' RACE reads and lists one entry per CDR3 protein. The sample lists about 350,000 distinct CDR3 sequences, around 13% occurring once. This receptor was taken from a man between 18 and 35 years old who received the YFV17D yellow fever vaccine. V and J are TRBV4-2 and TRBJ2-1; TRBD1 aligns across 7 bases. This specimen consisted of CD4+ T cells sorted from PBMCs, obtained 15 days after the yellow fever booster vaccination. CDR3 bases: TGTGCCAGCAGCCAAGAAGGGGGCAGGGGATACAATGAGCAGTTCTTC. Translated: CASSQEGGRGYNEQFF.